What follows are 10 T cell receptor beta chains derived from one specimen sequenced in a study of blood T cell repertoires in COVID-19 (dated by TCRdb to the early 2020s). The library relied on the immunoSEQ multiplex PCR assay. The source is immuneACCESS, and TCRdb retained only in-frame sequences with V and J called. Part of the clones is not carried over; for the studies checked, unresolved V genes explain less than half of this, and the remainder is unexplained. The sample includes roughly 160,000 clones, with approximately 85% observed a single time. Together, the top ten hold 6.5% to 7.5% of the sample. Material: peripheral blood. The receptors derive from a man at least 80 years old with COVID-19, enrolled during active disease.

J is TRBJ1-1 and V is TRBV3-1 (or the pseudogene TRBV3-2); TRBD1 matches at 7 bases. Germline V gene data show CDR1 as LGHDT and CDR2 as YNNKEL (reference sequence). The CDR3 is made up of 15 amino acids. After removal of 4 bases from V and 1 base from J, the junction contained 6 bases not matched to a gene. CDR3 coding DNA: TGTGCCAGCAGCCTTACGGACAGGAGGAACACTGAAGCTTTCTTT. As protein: CASSLTDRRNTEAFF.

The V gene is TRBV18, the J gene TRBJ2-7; TRBD1 matches 7 bases. V lost 1 base and J lost 1; bases outside the gene matches: 7. Germline CDR1 KGHSH, CDR2 LQKENI. The CDR3 totals 16 residues. The CDR3 coding sequence is TGTGCCAGCTCACCACAAACAGGGGTTTATTCCTACGAGCAGTACTTC. Translated, it gives CASSPQTGVYSYEQYF.

The rearrangement joins TRBV2 to TRBJ1-2; maybe TRBD1 (5 bases). V lost 7 bases, J lost 4 bases, and 10 bases lay in between. Germline V lookup: CDR1 SNHLY, CDR2 FYNNEI. The CDR3 covers 12 residues. The CDR3 sequence is CASTRASYGYTF. The DNA of the CDR3 is TGTGCCAGCACCAGGGCGTCCTATGGCTACACCTTC.

The CDR3 loop reads CASSQGQGRLYEQYF. CDR3 DNA sequence: TGTGCCAGCTCCCAAGGCCAGGGTCGCCTGTACGAGCAGTACTTC. This chain links TRBV18 with TRBJ2-7; tentative D call: TRBD1 (5 bases). Germline V gene data show CDR1 as KGHSH and CDR2 as LQKENI. This CDR3 is built from 15 residues. Trimming pared 6 bases from V and 4 bases from J, leaving 19 bases between.

This clone was counted once. The chain links TRBV29-1 to TRBJ1-1; no clear D. This CDR3 comprises 13 residues. The germline CDR1 and CDR2 sequences are SQVTM and ANQGSEA. The ends were cut back, 4 bases at V and 5 bases at J, with 14 bases in the middle. The chain's CDR3 is CSVGAGPGTEAFF. CDR3 bases: TGCAGCGTTGGAGCAGGTCCGGGGACTGAAGCTTTCTTT.

The chain combines TRBV12-5 with TRBJ2-3; D remains ambiguous. Germline V gene lookup returns CDR1 LGHNT and CDR2 FRNRAP. CDR3 size: 15 residues. Trimming took 0 bases from V and 4 from J, leaving 11 bases between them. The CDR3 loop reads CASGLVVAGADTQYF. Here the CDR3 DNA reads TGTGCTAGTGGTTTGGTTGTAGCTGGCGCAGATACGCAGTATTTT.

This clone was seen once. The chain is built from TRBV14 and TRBJ2-1; 7 nucleotides align to TRBD1. The CDR3 covers 14 residues. Germline V gives CDR1 SGHDN, CDR2 FVKESK. Trimming cost V 9 bases and J 4 bases; bases outside gene matches: 9. As DNA, the CDR3 is TGTGCCAGTTCCGGCAGGGACAGTTACAATGAGCAGTTCTTC. As protein: CASSGRDSYNEQFF.

The rearrangement uses TRBV20-1 and TRBJ1-2; TRBD1 is a possible D gene (6 bases). The V gene lost 1 base and the J gene lost 8 bases, with 8 bases spanning the gap. Germline loops: CDR1 DFQATT, CDR2 SNEGSKA (reference sequence). This CDR3 region has 11 residues. CDR3 amino acids: CSARGGLGYTF. DNA of the CDR3: TGCAGTGCTAGAGGGGGGCTAGGCTACACCTTC.

This clone is a singleton in its sample. The rearrangement joins TRBV3-1 (or the pseudogene TRBV3-2) to TRBJ1-1, with a tentative D call TRBD1 (5 bases). The CDR3 totals 13 residues. The V end lost 4 bases, the J end lost 6 bases, and 12 bases lay between the germline ends. Germline-derived CDR1 and CDR2 are LGHDT and YNNKEL (reference sequence). The chain's CDR3 is CASSPVQGSEAFF. The CDR3 nucleotides read TGTGCCAGCAGCCCCGTCCAGGGCTCTGAAGCTTTCTTT.

V and J are TRBV2 and TRBJ2-2; TRBD2 matches at 12 bases. Trimming removed 5 bases from V and 7 bases from J; junction bases left unmatched: 5. The length of the CDR3 is 15 residues. The germline V gene has CDR1 SNHLY and CDR2 FYNNEI. The CDR3 region has the DNA TGTGCCAGCAGTAGGCTAGCGGGGGGGAACGGGGAGCTGTTTTTT. It specifies CASSRLAGGNGELFF.